This record concerns one T cell receptor (beta chain) sequence. The specificity of this receptor is unknown. Within one base of it there is no much larger clone, and no base qualities were kept. This sample was included in a study of T cell repertoires in cytomegalovirus infection (dated by TCRdb to the late 2010s). Regarding the complete study: Because public TCR beta signatures pointed to carriage of CMV infection together with the matching HLA type, the HLA type of each donor mattered for the analysis. Broader findings and caveats from the paper: The ex vivo response was dominated by HLA-C-restricted CMV-specific TCR beta clonotypes, which also provided the single most frequent clonotype in two of eight donors. In both this cohort and an independent approximately 400-donor cohort, the cumulative frequency of public TCR beta family members distinguished carriers of CMV infection plus the relevant HLA type.

The reads were generated on an Illumina HiSeq 1500. Clones were called with MiXCR by TCRdb after fastp trimmed the public reads at Q25, and only in-frame beta chains were retained. Each CDR3 protein gets just one entry, which takes the most common genes and DNA from the rows behind it. The sample yields about 490,000 distinct CDR3 sequences; approximately 10% were counted once. The ten largest clones add up to roughly a tenth of the sample. The CDR3 starts with the cysteine, ends with the phenylalanine, and has 14 residues. This entry keeps only the CDR3 DNA: 42 bases, framed from base 1. The germline V gene encodes CDR1 LNHDA and CDR2 SQIVND (reference sequence). V gives up 7 bases and J gives up 0 bases, and the segment between their germline ends measures 10 bases.

This TCR derives from a human donor in good health (CMV status not recorded). Some clones in this sample may be carry-over from other donors' samples. Material: PBMCs. The chain couples TRBV19 to TRBJ2-1, with the D gene not clear enough to name. The CDR3: CASTDKSSYNEQFF. The nucleotide sequence is given as TGTGCCAGTACCGATAAGAGCTCCTACAATGAGCAGTTCTTC.